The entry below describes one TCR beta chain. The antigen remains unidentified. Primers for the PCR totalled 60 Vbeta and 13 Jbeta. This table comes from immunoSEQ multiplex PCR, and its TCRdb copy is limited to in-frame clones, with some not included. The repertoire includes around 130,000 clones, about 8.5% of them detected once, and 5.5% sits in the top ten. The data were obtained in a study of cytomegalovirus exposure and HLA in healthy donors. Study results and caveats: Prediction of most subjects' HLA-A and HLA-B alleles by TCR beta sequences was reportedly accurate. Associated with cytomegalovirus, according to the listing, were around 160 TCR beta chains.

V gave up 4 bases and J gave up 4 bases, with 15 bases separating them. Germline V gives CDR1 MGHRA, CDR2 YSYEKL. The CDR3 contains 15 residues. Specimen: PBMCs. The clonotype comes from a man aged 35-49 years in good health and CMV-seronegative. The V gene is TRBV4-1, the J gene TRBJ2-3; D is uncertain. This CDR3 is CASSPRGSLPDTQYF. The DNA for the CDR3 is TGCGCCAGCAGCCCCAGAGGCTCGCTGCCAGATACGCAGTATTTT.